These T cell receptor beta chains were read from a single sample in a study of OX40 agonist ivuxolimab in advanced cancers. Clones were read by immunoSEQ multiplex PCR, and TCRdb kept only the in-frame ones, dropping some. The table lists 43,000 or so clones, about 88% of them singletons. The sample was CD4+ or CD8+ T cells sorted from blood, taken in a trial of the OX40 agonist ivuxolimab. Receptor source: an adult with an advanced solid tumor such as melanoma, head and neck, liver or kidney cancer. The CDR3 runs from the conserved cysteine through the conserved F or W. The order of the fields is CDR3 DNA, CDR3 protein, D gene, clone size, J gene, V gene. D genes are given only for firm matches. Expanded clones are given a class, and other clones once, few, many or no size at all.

TGTGCCAGCAGCCCCGTTCTCTCTGGGGCCAACGTCCTGACTTTC | CASSPVLSGANVLTF | . | . | TRBJ2-6 | TRBV6-5
TGTGCCAGCAGAACAGGACAGACCTTCCAAGAGACCCAGTACTTC | CASRTGQTFQETQYF | . | . | TRBJ2-5 | TRBV6-6
TGCGCCAGCACCCAGGGCGGCTTCGGGGAAAAACTGTTTTTT | CASTQGGFGEKLFF | . | . | TRBJ1-4 | TRBV23-1
TGTGCCAGCAGAGAAGTCCCACTCAGATCACCCCTCCACTTT | CASREVPLRSPLHF | . | . | TRBJ1-6 | TRBV6-5
TGTGCCAGTAGGATAGCGGGAGTGGTGTCAGATACGCAGTATTTT | CASRIAGVVSDTQYF | TRBD2 | . | TRBJ2-3 | TRBV19
TGTGCCAGCAGCCGAGATACACAGGGGATTCATGGCTACACCTTC | CASSRDTQGIHGYTF | TRBD1 | . | TRBJ1-2 | TRBV7-8
TGTGCCAGCAGCATAACAGGGGACTCACCCCTCCACTTT | CASSITGDSPLHF | TRBD1 | . | TRBJ1-6 | TRBV9
TGTGCCAGTAGTACGCCAGGGTCTGCCTACAATGAGCAGTTCTTC | CASSTPGSAYNEQFF | . | . | TRBJ2-1 | TRBV19
TGTGCCAGTAGTCCTCGGACAGGGGCTGGGGTCAATCAGCCCCAGCATTTT | CASSPRTGAGVNQPQHF | TRBD1 | . | TRBJ1-5 | TRBV19
TGTGCCAGCAGCTTAGTGACAGGAGAGACCCAGTACTTC | CASSLVTGETQYF | . | . | TRBJ2-5 | TRBV7-6
TGTGCCAGCAGCTTACGGGGCTTCTCTGGAAACACCATATATTTT | CASSLRGFSGNTIYF | . | . | TRBJ1-3 | TRBV7-9
TGTGCCAGCACTAGGCAGGGGGTAAACTCCTACGAGCAGTACTTC | CASTRQGVNSYEQYF | TRBD1 | . | TRBJ2-7 | TRBV6-6
TGTGCCAGCAGCGTAGGACAGGGGGCTGGGACCCAGTACTTC | CASSVGQGAGTQYF | TRBD1 | . | TRBJ2-5 | TRBV5-4
TGTGCCAGCACCTCAAGGCGACAGGGGATCAATCAGCCCCAGCATTTT | CASTSRRQGINQPQHF | TRBD1 | few | TRBJ1-5 | TRBV28
TGTGCCAGCAGCCAAGGACTAGCGGTCTACAATGAGCAGTTCTTC | CASSQGLAVYNEQFF | TRBD2 | . | TRBJ2-1 | TRBV14
TGTGCCAGCAGTTACTATCAGATGAGCTCCTACAATGAGCAGTTCTTC | CASSYYQMSSYNEQFF | . | . | TRBJ2-1 | TRBV6-5
TGTGCCAGCAGCTCCCGACAGAATAGACGGGGCTACACCTTC | CASSSRQNRRGYTF | . | . | TRBJ1-2 | TRBV4-2
TGCGCCAGCAGCCAAGATAGAAAGGGCACAGATACGCAGTATTTT | CASSQDRKGTDTQYF | . | few | TRBJ2-3 | TRBV4-1
TGCGCCAGCAGCTTAGGACAGGGGAGCTACACCTTC | CASSLGQGSYTF | TRBD1 | . | TRBJ1-2 | TRBV5-1
TGTGCCAGCTCACCGGACGCGGGGACTAACAATTCACCCCTCCACTTT | CASSPDAGTNNSPLHF | . | once | TRBJ1-6 | TRBV18
TGTGCCAGCAGGTCAGTCGGTCAGGGACGGCCCGGGGAGCTGTTTTTT | CASRSVGQGRPGELFF | . | once | TRBJ2-2 | TRBV2
TGCAGTGCTATAGATGAAGCTTTCTTT | CSAIDEAFF | . | . | TRBJ1-1 | TRBV20-1
TGCGCCAGCAGCACCGGCCGGGACAGGGGTGTCGTGGCTTTCTTT | CASSTGRDRGVVAFF | TRBD1 | . | TRBJ1-1 | TRBV5-1
TGTGCCAGCAGTGATCGGGGCAGAGTATCCTACGAGCAGTACTTC | CASSDRGRVSYEQYF | . | . | TRBJ2-7 | TRBV6-1
TGTGCCAGCAGTTTACTCAGCCCCAATCAGCCCCAGCATTTT | CASSLLSPNQPQHF | . | . | TRBJ1-5 | TRBV28
TGCGCCAGCGGAGGGACAGGGGAAGAGACCCAGTACTTC | CASGGTGEETQYF | TRBD1 | few | TRBJ2-5 | TRBV10-2
TGTGCCAGCAGCTGGGACACCTCTGGAAACACCATATATTTT | CASSWDTSGNTIYF | . | . | TRBJ1-3 | TRBV7-9
TGTGCCAGCTCACCACAGGAAGGGGCTTACAATGAGCAGTTCTTC | CASSPQEGAYNEQFF | . | . | TRBJ2-1 | TRBV18
TGTGCCAGCAGCGACGTGGGTGGGGAGACCCAGTACTTC | CASSDVGGETQYF | . | . | TRBJ2-5 | TRBV7-3
TGTGCCAGTAGTATCGCAAGGGACTCTGGGGCCAACGTCCTGACTTTC | CASSIARDSGANVLTF | . | once | TRBJ2-6 | TRBV19
TGTGCCAGCAGCGTAGGCAGAGGGGGCACAGATACGCAGTATTTT | CASSVGRGGTDTQYF | . | . | TRBJ2-3 | TRBV9
TGTGCCAGCAGCCGACACTCCGGAAACACCATATATTTT | CASSRHSGNTIYF | . | . | TRBJ1-3 | TRBV6-6
TGCGCCAGCAGTTTCCCGGGGAGGAGGCTTGGGCCCCAGCATTTT | CASSFPGRRLGPQHF | . | . | TRBJ1-5 | TRBV5-1
TGTGCCAGCAGCCTAAGATTTCACCTCCACTTT | CASSLRFHLHF | . | once | TRBJ1-6 | TRBV28
TGTGCCAGTAGTGGGTATGACAATGAGCAGTTCTTC | CASSGYDNEQFF | . | . | TRBJ2-1 | TRBV19
TGTGCCAGCAGGGAGGGGTTGATGGTAGCCGGGGAGCTGTTTTTT | CASREGLMVAGELFF | . | . | TRBJ2-2 | TRBV6-1
TGTGCCAGCAGTTACACATCCCATGGGGCGGGGTATGGCTACACCTTC | CASSYTSHGAGYGYTF | . | . | TRBJ1-2 | TRBV6-5
TGTGCCAGCACCCCACTAACCGGGGGTGGGTACAATGAGCAGTTCTTC | CASTPLTGGGYNEQFF | . | . | TRBJ2-1 | TRBV27
TGTGCCAGCAGCTCAGGGACAGGAGGGTATGGCTACACCTTC | CASSSGTGGYGYTF | TRBD1 | . | TRBJ1-2 | TRBV5-6
TGTGCCAGCAGTAAATCCGGGACTAGTAAAAATGAGCAGTTCTTC | CASSKSGTSKNEQFF | TRBD2 | once | TRBJ2-1 | TRBV6-5
TGCGCCAGCAGCCCCTCCTCCGGGACGTATGGCTACACCTTC | CASSPSSGTYGYTF | . | . | TRBJ1-2 | TRBV4-1
TGTGCCAGCAGCCAAGCCGGGACAGGGCCGTATTTT | CASSQAGTGPYF | TRBD1 | . | TRBJ2-3 | TRBV14
TGTGCCAGCAGTGAACCCAATCAGCCCCAGCATTTT | CASSEPNQPQHF | . | . | TRBJ1-5 | TRBV2
TGTGCCAGCAGCTTAAAGGTTAGCGGGAGTTATGATACGCAGTATTTT | CASSLKVSGSYDTQYF | TRBD2 | . | TRBJ2-3 | TRBV7-9
TGTGCCAGCAGCCAATCGGTAACCGGGGAGCTGTTTTTT | CASSQSVTGELFF | . | . | TRBJ2-2 | TRBV16
TGTGCCAGCAGGCCCGACGGAGACTCTGGAAACACCATATATTTT | CASRPDGDSGNTIYF | . | . | TRBJ1-3 | TRBV6-6
TGTGCCAGCAGCTTAGCGTCCGCGCGCACCGGGGAGCTGTTTTTT | CASSLASARTGELFF | . | . | TRBJ2-2 | TRBV7-9
TGTGCCAGCAGCTTAATTCCTATTTTCAATGAGCAGTTCTTC | CASSLIPIFNEQFF | . | . | TRBJ2-1 | TRBV5-6
TGCAGCGCATACAGTAGCGGCTACGAGCAGTACTTC | CSAYSSGYEQYF | . | . | TRBJ2-7 | TRBV29-1
TGTGCCAGCAGTCCCACAGCGGGGCAGGCGGAGACCCAGTACTTC | CASSPTAGQAETQYF | TRBD2 | . | TRBJ2-5 | TRBV6-6
TGTGCCAGTAGTGTCCGCACAGGGGTTGGGGATACGCAGTATTTT | CASSVRTGVGDTQYF | TRBD1 | once | TRBJ2-3 | TRBV19
TGTGCCAGCTCACAACTAGCGGGTGACTACAATGAGCAGTTCTTC | CASSQLAGDYNEQFF | TRBD2 | . | TRBJ2-1 | TRBV18
TGTGCCAGCAGCTTTAACCCGAACACCGGGGAGCTGTTTTTT | CASSFNPNTGELFF | . | . | TRBJ2-2 | TRBV7-9
TGCGCCAGCAGCCCGGGACAGTCCGCCTACAATGAGCAGTTCTTC | CASSPGQSAYNEQFF | TRBD1 | . | TRBJ2-1 | TRBV5-1
TGTGCCAGCAGTGAGAGACGGTCGGCGGGCTATGGCTACACCTTC | CASSERRSAGYGYTF | . | . | TRBJ1-2 | TRBV2